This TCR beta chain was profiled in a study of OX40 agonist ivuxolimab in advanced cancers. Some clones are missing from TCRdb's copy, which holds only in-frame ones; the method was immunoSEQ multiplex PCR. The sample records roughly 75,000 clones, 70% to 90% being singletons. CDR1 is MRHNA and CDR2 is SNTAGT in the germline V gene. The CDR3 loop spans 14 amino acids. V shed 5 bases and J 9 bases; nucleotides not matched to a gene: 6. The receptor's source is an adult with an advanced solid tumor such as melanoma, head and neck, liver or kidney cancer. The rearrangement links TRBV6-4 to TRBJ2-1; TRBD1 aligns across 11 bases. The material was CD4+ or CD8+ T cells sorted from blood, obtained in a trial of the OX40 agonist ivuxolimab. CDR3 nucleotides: TGTGCCAGCAGTCAGGACAGGGGGCGGGTTGAGCAGTTCTTC. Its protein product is CASSQDRGRVEQFF.